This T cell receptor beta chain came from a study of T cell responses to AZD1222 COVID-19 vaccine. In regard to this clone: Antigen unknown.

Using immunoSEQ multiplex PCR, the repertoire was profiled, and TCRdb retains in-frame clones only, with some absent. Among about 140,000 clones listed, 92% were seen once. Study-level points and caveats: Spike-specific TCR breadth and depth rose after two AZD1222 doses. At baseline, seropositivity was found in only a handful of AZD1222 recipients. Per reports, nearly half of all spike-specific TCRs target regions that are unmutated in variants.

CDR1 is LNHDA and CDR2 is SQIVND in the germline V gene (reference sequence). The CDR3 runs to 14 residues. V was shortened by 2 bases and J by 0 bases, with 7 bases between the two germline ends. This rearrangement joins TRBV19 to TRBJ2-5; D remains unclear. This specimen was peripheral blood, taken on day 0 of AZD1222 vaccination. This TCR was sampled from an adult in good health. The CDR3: CASSITPNQETQYF. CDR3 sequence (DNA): TGTGCCAGTAGTATAACCCCTAACCAAGAGACCCAGTACTTC.